Listed below are T cell receptor beta chains from one sample, sequenced in a study of blood T cells in healthy people across ages. One entry per CDR3 protein results from TCRdb running MiXCR on the 5' RACE reads. The sample consists of 650,000 to 900,000 distinct CDR3 sequences, under 80% of them appearing once. Sequences were obtained from blood. These receptors were obtained from a man younger than 45 in good health. The CDR3 runs from the conserved cysteine through the conserved F or W. D genes are given only for firm matches. A row's size may be missing; if present it is once, few, many or a size class.

clone_size: .; j_call: TRBJ2-7; v_call: TRBV27; d_call: .; cdr3_aa: CASGIYRELNYEQYF; cdr3_nt: TGTGCCAGCGGAATATACAGGGAGTTGAACTACGAGCAGTACTTC
clone_size: .; j_call: TRBJ2-3; v_call: TRBV12-3/TRBV12-4; d_call: TRBD1; cdr3_aa: CASSRTGGIDTQYF; cdr3_nt: TGTGCCAGCAGTAGGACAGGGGGCATAGATACGCAGTATTTT
clone_size: .; j_call: TRBJ1-6; v_call: TRBV28; d_call: TRBD1; cdr3_aa: CASRPGTGLNSPLHF; cdr3_nt: TGTGCCAGCAGACCCGGGACAGGACTAAATTCACCCCTCCACTTT
clone_size: .; j_call: TRBJ2-7; v_call: TRBV4-3; d_call: .; cdr3_aa: CASSQEVTLKNEQYF; cdr3_nt: TGCGCCAGCAGCCAAGAGGTAACTCTTAAGAACGAGCAGTACTTC
clone_size: .; j_call: TRBJ2-3; v_call: TRBV29-1; d_call: .; cdr3_aa: CSVEWGDTQYF; cdr3_nt: TGCAGCGTTGAATGGGGAGATACGCAGTATTTT
clone_size: .; j_call: TRBJ2-5; v_call: TRBV15; d_call: .; cdr3_aa: CATSRDPLRYQETQYF; cdr3_nt: TGTGCCACCAGCAGAGATCCCCTCCGGTACCAAGAGACCCAGTACTTC
clone_size: .; j_call: TRBJ1-4; v_call: TRBV7-2; d_call: .; cdr3_aa: CASSLSTGRTEKLFF; cdr3_nt: TGTGCCAGCAGCTTATCTACCGGACGTACCGAAAAACTGTTTTTT
clone_size: .; j_call: TRBJ2-5; v_call: TRBV18; d_call: .; cdr3_aa: CVSARDQETQYF; cdr3_nt: TGTGTCAGCGCACGGGACCAAGAGACCCAGTACTTC
clone_size: many; j_call: TRBJ2-1; v_call: TRBV6-5; d_call: .; cdr3_aa: CASRPGQTQTYNEQFF; cdr3_nt: TGTGCCAGCAGACCCGGACAGACACAGACCTACAATGAGCAGTTCTTC
clone_size: .; j_call: TRBJ2-7; v_call: TRBV4-2; d_call: TRBD1; cdr3_aa: CASSQAGQLDSYEQYF; cdr3_nt: TGTGCCAGCAGCCAAGCGGGACAGCTGGACTCCTACGAGCAGTACTTC
clone_size: many; j_call: TRBJ2-3; v_call: TRBV20-1; d_call: TRBD1; cdr3_aa: CSARVAGGQGLRDTQYF; cdr3_nt: TGCAGTGCTAGAGTTGCTGGGGGACAGGGGCTCCGGGATACGCAGTATTTT
clone_size: .; j_call: TRBJ2-5; v_call: TRBV20-1; d_call: TRBD2; cdr3_aa: CSARDPSGGYQETQYF; cdr3_nt: TGCAGTGCTAGAGATCCCAGCGGGGGGTACCAAGAGACCCAGTACTTC
clone_size: few; j_call: TRBJ1-2; v_call: TRBV4-3; d_call: .; cdr3_aa: CASSQGTEVNYGYTF; cdr3_nt: TGCGCCAGCAGCCAAGGAACGGAGGTTAACTATGGCTACACCTTC
clone_size: few; j_call: TRBJ1-6; v_call: TRBV7-9; d_call: TRBD1; cdr3_aa: CASSSTGASGSPLHF; cdr3_nt: TGTGCCAGCAGCTCCACAGGGGCATCTGGTTCACCCCTCCACTTT
clone_size: .; j_call: TRBJ1-2; v_call: TRBV3-1; d_call: .; cdr3_aa: CASNDDGGGSYGYTF; cdr3_nt: TGTGCCAGCAACGACGATGGCGGGGGTAGCTATGGCTACACCTTC
clone_size: .; j_call: TRBJ1-6; v_call: TRBV10-3; d_call: .; cdr3_aa: CASVRDRRNPPLHF; cdr3_nt: TGTGCCAGCGTCAGGGACCGGCGTAATCCACCCCTCCACTTT
clone_size: .; j_call: TRBJ2-3; v_call: TRBV6-5; d_call: TRBD2; cdr3_aa: CASSLAGVTDTQYF; cdr3_nt: TGTGCCAGCAGTCTAGCGGGAGTCACAGATACGCAGTATTTT
clone_size: .; j_call: TRBJ2-1; v_call: TRBV9; d_call: .; cdr3_aa: CASSVDRIEQFF; cdr3_nt: TGTGCCAGCAGCGTAGACAGGATCGAGCAGTTCTTC
clone_size: .; j_call: TRBJ2-5; v_call: TRBV3-1; d_call: .; cdr3_aa: CASSQVGGWETQYF; cdr3_nt: TGTGCCAGCAGCCAAGTGGGGGGTTGGGAGACCCAGTACTTC
clone_size: many; j_call: TRBJ2-3; v_call: TRBV6-2/TRBV6-3; d_call: TRBD2; cdr3_aa: CASQGTSNTDTQYF; cdr3_nt: TGTGCCAGCCAAGGGACTAGCAACACAGATACGCAGTATTTT
clone_size: .; j_call: TRBJ2-1; v_call: TRBV7-3; d_call: .; cdr3_aa: CASSSGLIYNEQFF; cdr3_nt: TGTGCCAGCAGCTCGGGACTTATCTACAATGAGCAGTTCTTC
clone_size: .; j_call: TRBJ2-3; v_call: TRBV4-2; d_call: TRBD2; cdr3_aa: CASSLRLAGVNTDTQYF; cdr3_nt: TGTGCCAGCAGCCTACGTTTGGCGGGGGTGAACACAGATACGCAGTATTTT
clone_size: .; j_call: TRBJ2-1; v_call: TRBV7-2; d_call: TRBD1; cdr3_aa: CASSLSGTGGIGEQFF; cdr3_nt: TGTGCCAGCAGCTTATCTGGGACAGGGGGTATCGGTGAGCAGTTCTTC
clone_size: .; j_call: TRBJ1-5; v_call: TRBV19; d_call: .; cdr3_aa: CASKPSQVSNQPQHF; cdr3_nt: TGTGCCAGTAAACCCAGCCAGGTTAGCAATCAGCCCCAGCATTTT
clone_size: few; j_call: TRBJ2-7; v_call: TRBV7-9; d_call: .; cdr3_aa: CASSLGRHEQYF; cdr3_nt: TGTGCCAGCAGCTTAGGCCGTCACGAGCAGTACTTC
clone_size: .; j_call: TRBJ2-1; v_call: TRBV7-8; d_call: .; cdr3_aa: CASSLATGLYNEQFF; cdr3_nt: TGTGCCAGCAGCTTAGCAACCGGGCTGTACAATGAGCAGTTCTTC
clone_size: .; j_call: TRBJ2-1; v_call: TRBV6-2/TRBV6-3; d_call: .; cdr3_aa: CASTPGASSYNEQFF; cdr3_nt: TGTGCCAGCACCCCGGGGGCGAGCTCCTACAATGAGCAGTTCTTC
clone_size: once; j_call: TRBJ1-4; v_call: TRBV4-3; d_call: .; cdr3_aa: CASSQDRNEKLFF; cdr3_nt: TGCGCCAGCAGCCAAGACAGGAATGAAAAACTGTTTTTT
clone_size: few; j_call: TRBJ2-6; v_call: TRBV24-1; d_call: .; cdr3_aa: CATSERVGGTGANVLTF; cdr3_nt: TGTGCCACCAGTGAGCGCGTCGGGGGTACTGGGGCCAACGTCCTGACTTTC
clone_size: few; j_call: TRBJ2-4; v_call: TRBV6-6; d_call: .; cdr3_aa: CASSYAGTPASIQYF; cdr3_nt: TGTGCCAGCAGTTACGCCGGGACACCCGCAAGCATTCAGTACTTC
clone_size: .; j_call: TRBJ1-1; v_call: TRBV12-3/TRBV12-4; d_call: .; cdr3_aa: CASSPPDSPREAFF; cdr3_nt: TGTGCCAGCAGCCCCCCGGACAGCCCCCGGGAAGCTTTCTTT
clone_size: .; j_call: TRBJ2-3; v_call: TRBV10-3; d_call: TRBD2; cdr3_aa: CAISLAGGSTDTQYF; cdr3_nt: TGTGCCATCAGCCTGGCGGGGGGGAGCACAGATACGCAGTATTTT
clone_size: .; j_call: TRBJ1-5; v_call: TRBV6-2/TRBV6-3; d_call: .; cdr3_aa: CASSYSVVAQPQHF; cdr3_nt: TGTGCCAGCAGTTACTCGGTGGTCGCTCAGCCCCAGCATTTT
clone_size: .; j_call: TRBJ2-1; v_call: TRBV28; d_call: .; cdr3_aa: CASSPYLGRSNNEQFF; cdr3_nt: TGTGCCAGCAGCCCATATTTGGGGAGATCAAACAATGAGCAGTTCTTC
clone_size: .; j_call: TRBJ2-7; v_call: TRBV27; d_call: .; cdr3_aa: CASRNAFGPYEQYF; cdr3_nt: TGTGCCAGCAGGAACGCTTTCGGGCCCTACGAGCAGTACTTC
clone_size: once; j_call: TRBJ1-1; v_call: TRBV12-3/TRBV12-4; d_call: .; cdr3_aa: CASSLGTNTEAFF; cdr3_nt: TGTGCCAGCAGTTTAGGGACGAACACTGAAGCTTTCTTT
clone_size: .; j_call: TRBJ2-4; v_call: TRBV20-1; d_call: TRBD1; cdr3_aa: CSARDRRQGFGIQYF; cdr3_nt: TGCAGTGCTAGAGATAGGCGACAGGGATTTGGCATTCAGTACTTC
clone_size: .; j_call: TRBJ1-4; v_call: TRBV18; d_call: .; cdr3_aa: CASSRPAGATTNEKLFF; cdr3_nt: TGTGCCAGCTCACGTCCCGCGGGGGCTACAACTAATGAAAAACTGTTTTTT
clone_size: .; j_call: TRBJ2-3; v_call: TRBV9; d_call: TRBD2; cdr3_aa: CASSGPTGTSGVIPTDTQYF; cdr3_nt: TGTGCCAGCAGCGGACCGACCGGGACTAGCGGGGTTATACCCACAGATACGCAGTATTTT
clone_size: few; j_call: TRBJ2-1; v_call: TRBV5-1; d_call: .; cdr3_aa: CASSPYDSYNEQFF; cdr3_nt: TGCGCCAGCAGCCCCTACGACTCCTACAATGAGCAGTTCTTC
clone_size: .; j_call: TRBJ2-3; v_call: TRBV20-1; d_call: TRBD2; cdr3_aa: CSGLAGDLTDTQYF; cdr3_nt: TGCAGTGGACTAGCGGGGGACTTGACAGATACGCAGTATTTT
clone_size: .; j_call: TRBJ2-7; v_call: TRBV29-1; d_call: .; cdr3_aa: CSVGGGDTYEQYF; cdr3_nt: TGCAGCGTCGGAGGGGGGGACACGTACGAGCAGTACTTC
clone_size: .; j_call: TRBJ1-2; v_call: TRBV6-1; d_call: .; cdr3_aa: CASTKGGQIYGYTF; cdr3_nt: TGTGCCAGCACCAAGGGGGGCCAGATCTATGGCTACACCTTC
clone_size: .; j_call: TRBJ2-3; v_call: TRBV20-1; d_call: TRBD1; cdr3_aa: CSARDLDRGSYTQYF; cdr3_nt: TGCAGTGCTAGAGACCTGGACAGGGGGTCCTATACGCAGTATTTT
clone_size: .; j_call: TRBJ2-3; v_call: TRBV6-2/TRBV6-3; d_call: .; cdr3_aa: CASSNPTGDVDTQYF; cdr3_nt: TGTGCCAGCAGTAACCCGACAGGTGATGTAGATACGCAGTATTTT
clone_size: .; j_call: TRBJ2-5; v_call: TRBV7-2; d_call: TRBD2; cdr3_aa: CASSPGRVWETQYF; cdr3_nt: TGTGCCAGCAGCCCAGGGAGGGTCTGGGAGACCCAGTACTTC
clone_size: once; j_call: TRBJ2-7; v_call: TRBV18; d_call: TRBD1; cdr3_aa: CASSPTSGTGGHEQYF; cdr3_nt: TGTGCCAGCTCACCAACCTCCGGGACAGGGGGCCACGAGCAGTACTTC
clone_size: .; j_call: TRBJ2-7; v_call: TRBV20-1; d_call: .; cdr3_aa: CSASRGRALYEQYF; cdr3_nt: TGCAGTGCTAGTCGGGGCCGCGCCTTATACGAGCAGTACTTC
clone_size: .; j_call: TRBJ2-1; v_call: TRBV29-1; d_call: TRBD2; cdr3_aa: CSWEGTAYNEQFF; cdr3_nt: TGCAGCTGGGAGGGGACGGCCTACAATGAGCAGTTCTTC
clone_size: few; j_call: TRBJ2-4; v_call: TRBV3-1; d_call: TRBD2; cdr3_aa: CASSGTSGGRGIQYF; cdr3_nt: TGTGCCAGCAGCGGGACTAGCGGGGGTAGAGGCATTCAGTACTTC
clone_size: once; j_call: TRBJ2-5; v_call: TRBV12-3/TRBV12-4; d_call: TRBD1; cdr3_aa: CASRQGTDQETQYF; cdr3_nt: TGTGCCAGCAGACAAGGGACAGACCAAGAGACCCAGTACTTC
clone_size: .; j_call: TRBJ2-1; v_call: TRBV9; d_call: TRBD2; cdr3_aa: CASSVGSGGPNEQFF; cdr3_nt: TGTGCCAGCAGCGTAGGAAGCGGGGGGCCAAATGAGCAGTTCTTC
clone_size: .; j_call: TRBJ2-7; v_call: TRBV27; d_call: .; cdr3_aa: CANSSRGHKTYEQYF; cdr3_nt: TGTGCCAACAGCAGCCGGGGACATAAAACCTACGAGCAGTACTTC
clone_size: .; j_call: TRBJ2-3; v_call: TRBV3-1; d_call: .; cdr3_aa: CASSQTRTFTDTQYF; cdr3_nt: TGTGCCAGCAGCCAGACACGTACTTTCACAGATACGCAGTATTTT
clone_size: .; j_call: TRBJ2-2; v_call: TRBV9; d_call: TRBD2; cdr3_aa: CASSVIAGRNTGELFF; cdr3_nt: TGTGCCAGCAGCGTAATAGCGGGGCGGAACACCGGGGAGCTGTTTTTT
clone_size: .; j_call: TRBJ2-2; v_call: TRBV10-3; d_call: TRBD1; cdr3_aa: CAISGTGGAGELFF; cdr3_nt: TGTGCCATCAGCGGGACAGGGGGGGCCGGGGAGCTGTTTTTT
clone_size: .; j_call: TRBJ2-5; v_call: TRBV4-3; d_call: .; cdr3_aa: CASSQGLASETQYF; cdr3_nt: TGCGCCAGCAGCCAAGGCCTAGCGTCAGAGACCCAGTACTTC
clone_size: .; j_call: TRBJ1-2; v_call: TRBV6-5; d_call: .; cdr3_aa: CASRDTVGGYTF; cdr3_nt: TGTGCCAGCCGGGACACCGTGGGTGGCTACACCTTC
clone_size: .; j_call: TRBJ2-5; v_call: TRBV21-1; d_call: .; cdr3_aa: CASTRGARQETQYF; cdr3_nt: TGTGCCAGCACCCGCGGGGCGCGGCAAGAGACCCAGTACTTC
clone_size: .; j_call: TRBJ2-1; v_call: TRBV14; d_call: TRBD2; cdr3_aa: CASSGLAEREQFF; cdr3_nt: TGTGCCAGCTCGGGACTAGCGGAACGTGAGCAGTTCTTC